What follows are 8 T cell receptor beta chains derived from one specimen sequenced in a study of pediatric ulcerative colitis. TCRdb's table, derived via immunoSEQ multiplex PCR, lists solely in-frame clones and lacks some. The sample lists around 64,000 clones; about 90% were seen once. What was sequenced was blood. The receptors shown here come from a boy aged 5-17 years with severe ulcerative colitis.

The chain combines TRBV27 with TRBJ2-7; tentative D call: TRBD2 (6 bases). This CDR3 comprises 14 residues. The V and J ends lost 1 base and 1 base respectively, with 8 bases between them. Germline V gene data show CDR1 as MNHEY and CDR2 as SMNVEV (reference sequence). CDR3 protein: CASSLLAVSYEQYF. The CDR3, as DNA: TGTGCCAGCAGTTTATTAGCGGTGTCCTACGAGCAGTACTTC.

This sequence joins TRBV7-2 and TRBJ2-1; 7 nucleotides match TRBD1. In germline, CDR1 is SGHTA, CDR2 FQGNSA. J lost 4 bases, V lost 6 bases, and 6 bases had no gene match. The CDR3 extends over 14 amino acids. The CDR3 spells CASSLRDSYNEQFF. Here the CDR3 DNA reads TGTGCCAGCAGTCTCCGGGACAGTTACAATGAGCAGTTCTTC.

The table lists this clone with a count of one. V is TRBV6-5 and J is TRBJ2-1, with 9 nucleotides matching TRBD1. The germline V gene encodes CDR1 MNHEY and CDR2 SVGAGI. The CDR3 has 16 residues. With V trimmed by 0 bases and J by 10 bases, 10 bases remained unmatched. The CDR3 is CASSYSIGTGPWEQFF. The CDR3 DNA reads as TGTGCCAGCAGTTACTCGATCGGGACAGGGCCTTGGGAGCAGTTCTTC.

This chain joins TRBV27 and TRBJ2-7, with no clear D. The ends were cut back, 6 bases at V and 3 bases at J, with 6 bases in the middle. Germline V gene data show CDR1 as MNHEY and CDR2 as SMNVEV (reference sequence). This CDR3 is built from 11 residues. CDR3 sequence reads: CASSHGYEQYF. The CDR3 nucleotides are TGTGCCAGCAGCCACGGCTACGAGCAGTACTTC.

In its sample, this clone was seen once. The chain uses TRBV7-9 and TRBJ2-1, with 11 bases fitting TRBD2. Losses at the gene ends were 4 bases for V and 9 bases for J; bases not matched to a gene: 11. This CDR3 region has 16 residues. In germline, CDR1 is SEHNR, CDR2 FQNEAQ (reference sequence). CDR3 protein: CASSSSLAGVTGEQFF. The CDR3 bases are TGTGCCAGCAGCTCTTCACTAGCGGGAGTCACGGGTGAGCAGTTCTTC.

CDR3 loop: CASSRHAGTYEQYF. The CDR3 nucleotides are TGTGCCAGCAGCCGGCACGCAGGGACCTACGAGCAGTACTTC. The V and J genes are TRBV7-8 and TRBJ2-7; TRBD1 is a possible D gene (5 bases). The CDR3 is made up of 14 amino acids. The germline V gene has CDR1 SGHVS and CDR2 FQNEAQ. Trimming pared 5 bases from V and 2 bases from J, leaving 13 bases between.

This clone was seen only a few times. Written as DNA, the CDR3 is TGTGCCAGCAGTCACGGGACTAGGGAGGCAGATACGCAGTATTTT. It codes for CASSHGTREADTQYF. The rearrangement links TRBV6-6 to TRBJ2-3; 8 nucleotides line up with TRBD2. The germline CDR1 and CDR2 sequences are MNHNY and SVGAGI (reference sequence). This CDR3 region has 15 residues. The J segment lost 4 bases and the V segment lost 5 bases, leaving 8 bases of the junction unmatched.

This rearrangement joins TRBV6-5 to TRBJ1-6; a weak D match, TRBD1 (5 bases). The CDR3 length is 13 residues. Germline CDR1 and CDR2: MNHEY and SVGAGI. V lost 5 bases and J 10 bases, leaving 12 bases between the germline ends. The CDR3: CASSRDGESPLHF. Here the CDR3 DNA reads TGTGCCAGCAGTAGGGACGGGGAGTCACCCCTCCACTTT.